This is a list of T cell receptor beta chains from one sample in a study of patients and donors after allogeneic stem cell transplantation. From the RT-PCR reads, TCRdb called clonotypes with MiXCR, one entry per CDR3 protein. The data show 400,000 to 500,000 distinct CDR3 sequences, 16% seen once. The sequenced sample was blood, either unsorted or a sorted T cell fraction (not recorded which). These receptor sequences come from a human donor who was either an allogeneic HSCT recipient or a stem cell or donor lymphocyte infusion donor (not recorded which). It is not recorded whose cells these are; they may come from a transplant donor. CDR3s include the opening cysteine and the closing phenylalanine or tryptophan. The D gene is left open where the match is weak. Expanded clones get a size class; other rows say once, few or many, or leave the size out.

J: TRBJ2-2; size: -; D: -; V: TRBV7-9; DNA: TGTGCCAGCAGACCTCCGGGACGGAACACCGGGGAGCTGTTTTTT; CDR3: CASRPPGRNTGELFF
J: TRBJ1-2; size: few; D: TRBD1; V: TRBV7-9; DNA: TGTGCCAGCATCAATACAGGGGGCAGCGATGGCTACACCTTC; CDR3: CASINTGGSDGYTF
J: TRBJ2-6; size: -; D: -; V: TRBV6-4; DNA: TGTGCCAGCAGTGACTTTCGGACAGGGGCCAACGTCCTGACTTTC; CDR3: CASSDFRTGANVLTF
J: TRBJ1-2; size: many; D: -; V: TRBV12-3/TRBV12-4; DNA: TGTGCCACGGGGGGCGCGGGCTACACCTTC; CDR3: CATGGAGYTF
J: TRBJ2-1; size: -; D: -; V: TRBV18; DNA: TGTGCCAGCTCACTGGGACGCCGGCGAGGGAATGAGCAGTTCTTC; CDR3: CASSLGRRRGNEQFF
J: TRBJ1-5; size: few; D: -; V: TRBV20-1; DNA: TGCAGTGCCAGCAGTAGGCGGCAGCCCCAGCATTTT; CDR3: CSASSRRQPQHF
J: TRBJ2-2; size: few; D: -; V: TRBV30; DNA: TGTGCCTGGAACACCGGGGAGCTGTTTTTT; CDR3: CAWNTGELFF
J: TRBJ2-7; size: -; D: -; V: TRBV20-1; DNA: TGCAGTGCTAGAATAGGGCCCCACGAGCAGTACTTC; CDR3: CSARIGPHEQYF
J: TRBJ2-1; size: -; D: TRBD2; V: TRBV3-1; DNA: TGTGCCAGCACCATTAGCGGGGGGCAAAACAATGAGCAGTTCTTC; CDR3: CASTISGGQNNEQFF
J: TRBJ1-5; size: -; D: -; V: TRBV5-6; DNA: TGTGCCAGCAGCTTGTGGGGCCCAGGGTATAGCAATCAGCCCCAGCATTTT; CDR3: CASSLWGPGYSNQPQHF
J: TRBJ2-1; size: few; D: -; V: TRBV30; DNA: TGTGCCTGGGCGCAGGGGTTTAATGAGCAGTTCTTC; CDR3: CAWAQGFNEQFF
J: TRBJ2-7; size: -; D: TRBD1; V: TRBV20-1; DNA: TGCAGTGCCAGCCGGGACAGGGGCTACGAGCAGTACTTC; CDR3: CSASRDRGYEQYF
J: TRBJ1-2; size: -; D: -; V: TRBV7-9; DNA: TGTGCCAGCAGCCCACAGTCCTCCGCTACTGGCTACACCTTC; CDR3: CASSPQSSATGYTF
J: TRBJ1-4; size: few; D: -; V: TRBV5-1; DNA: TGCGCCAGCAGCTCCGGGGCGACCAGAGAAAAACTGTTTTTT; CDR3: CASSSGATREKLFF
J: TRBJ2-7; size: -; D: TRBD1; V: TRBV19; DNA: TGTGCCAGTAGTATAGTATTGGGACAGGGATTGGGTGAGCAGTACTTC; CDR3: CASSIVLGQGLGEQYF
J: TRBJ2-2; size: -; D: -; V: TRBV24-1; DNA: TGTGCCACGGGGGGGAACACCGGGGAGCTGTTTTTT; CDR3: CATGGNTGELFF
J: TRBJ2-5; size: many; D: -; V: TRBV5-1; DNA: TGCGCCAGCAGCTTTTCGGCGACCCAAGAGACCCAGTACTTC; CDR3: CASSFSATQETQYF
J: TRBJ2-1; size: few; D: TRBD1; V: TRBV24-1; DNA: TGTGCCACCAGTGATTTGGACAGGGCTCGTTACAATGAGCAGTTCTTC; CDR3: CATSDLDRARYNEQFF
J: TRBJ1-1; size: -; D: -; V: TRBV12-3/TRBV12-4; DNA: TGTGCCTGCCTCCTCCAGAACACTGAAGCTTTCTTT; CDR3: CACLLQNTEAFF
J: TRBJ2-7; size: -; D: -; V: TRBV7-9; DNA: TGTGCCAGCAGCGGCCGGGCAGGCGGCGAGCAGTACTTC; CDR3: CASSGRAGGEQYF
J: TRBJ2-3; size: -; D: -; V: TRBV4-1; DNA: TGCGCCAGCAGCCAAAATGGGGGGGCCGATACGCAGTATTTT; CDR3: CASSQNGGADTQYF
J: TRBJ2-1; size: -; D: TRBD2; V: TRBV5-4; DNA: TGTGCCAGCAGCTCCGGGACTAGCGGGCAGTACAATGAGCAGTTCTTC; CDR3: CASSSGTSGQYNEQFF
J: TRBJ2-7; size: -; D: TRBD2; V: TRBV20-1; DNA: TGCAGTGCTAGAGGACTAGCGGAGGGGTACGAGCAGTACTTC; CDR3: CSARGLAEGYEQYF
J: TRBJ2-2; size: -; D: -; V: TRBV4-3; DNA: TGCGCCAGCAGCCAAGGAAAAAGGACACCTACGAACACCGGGGAGCTGTTTTTT; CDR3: CASSQGKRTPTNTGELFF
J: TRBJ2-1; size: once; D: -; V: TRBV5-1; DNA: TGCGCCAGAAGCCCCAACGGGGAGACCTACAATGAGCAGTTCTTC; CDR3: CARSPNGETYNEQFF
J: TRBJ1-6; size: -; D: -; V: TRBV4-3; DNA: TGCGCCAGCAGCCAAGATTGGGCAGCCTCTAGCTCCTATAATTCACCCCTCCACTTT; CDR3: CASSQDWAASSSYNSPLHF
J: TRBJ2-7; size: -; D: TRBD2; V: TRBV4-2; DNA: TGTGCCAGCAGCCAAGATTGGCCAAGCGGGAGCCCAAGCTCCTACGAGCAGTACTTC; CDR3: CASSQDWPSGSPSSYEQYF
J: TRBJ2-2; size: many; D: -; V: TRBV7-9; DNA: TGTGCCAGCAGCTCCCTTACGGGGGAGCTGTTTTTT; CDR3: CASSSLTGELFF
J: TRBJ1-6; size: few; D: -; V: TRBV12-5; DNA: TGTGCTAGTGGTTTGTCGTCAGGGAAGGATTCACCCCTCCACTTT; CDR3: CASGLSSGKDSPLHF
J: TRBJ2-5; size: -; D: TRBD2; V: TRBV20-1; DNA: TGCAGTGCTCGTCAACCTGGGGGACTAGGGGGGGAGACCCAGTACTTC; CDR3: CSARQPGGLGGETQYF
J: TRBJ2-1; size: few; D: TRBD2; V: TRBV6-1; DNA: TGTGCCAGCAGAATTGGAGCGGGGACCTACAATGAGCAGTTCTTC; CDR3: CASRIGAGTYNEQFF
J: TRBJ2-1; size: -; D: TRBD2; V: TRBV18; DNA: TGTGCCAGCTCACCATCGGGACTAGCGGGGGGGGCCCCAAATGAGCAGTTCTTC; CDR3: CASSPSGLAGGAPNEQFF
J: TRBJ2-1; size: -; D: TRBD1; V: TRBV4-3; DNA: TGCGCCAGCAGCCGCGGCGGAGGACAGGGTTTTATGGTCACCTACAATGAGCAGTTCTTC; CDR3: CASSRGGGQGFMVTYNEQFF